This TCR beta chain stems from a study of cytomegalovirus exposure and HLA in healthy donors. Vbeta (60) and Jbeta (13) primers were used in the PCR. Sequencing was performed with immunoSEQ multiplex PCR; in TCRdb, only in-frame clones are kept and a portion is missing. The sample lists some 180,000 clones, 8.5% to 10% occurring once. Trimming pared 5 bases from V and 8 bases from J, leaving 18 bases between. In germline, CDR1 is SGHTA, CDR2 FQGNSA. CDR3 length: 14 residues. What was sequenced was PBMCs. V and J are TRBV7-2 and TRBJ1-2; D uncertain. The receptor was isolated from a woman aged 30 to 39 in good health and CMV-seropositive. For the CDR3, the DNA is TGTGCCAGCAGCGAAGAGGTCTGGGCGGGGGGCTACACCTTC. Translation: CASSEEVWAGGYTF.